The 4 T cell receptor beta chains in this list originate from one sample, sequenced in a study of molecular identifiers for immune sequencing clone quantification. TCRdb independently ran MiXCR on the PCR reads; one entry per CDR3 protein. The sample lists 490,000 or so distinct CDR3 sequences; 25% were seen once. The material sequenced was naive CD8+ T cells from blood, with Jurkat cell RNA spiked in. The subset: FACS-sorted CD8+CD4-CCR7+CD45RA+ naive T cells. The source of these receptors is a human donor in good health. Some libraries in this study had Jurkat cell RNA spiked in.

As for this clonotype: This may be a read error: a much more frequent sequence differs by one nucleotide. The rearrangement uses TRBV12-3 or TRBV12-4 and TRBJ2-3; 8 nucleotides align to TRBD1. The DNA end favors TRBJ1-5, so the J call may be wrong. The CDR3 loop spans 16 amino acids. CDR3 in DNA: TGTGCCAGCAGCCCCGGACAGGGTTTGGTTCCAGATACGCAGCATTTT. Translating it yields CASSPGQGLVPDTQHF.

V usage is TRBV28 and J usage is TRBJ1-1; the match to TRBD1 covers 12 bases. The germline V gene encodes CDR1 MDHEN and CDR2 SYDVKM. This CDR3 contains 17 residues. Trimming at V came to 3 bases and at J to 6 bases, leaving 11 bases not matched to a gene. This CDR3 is CASSFRGQGALRAEAFF. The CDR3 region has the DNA TGTGCCAGCAGTTTTCGGGGACAGGGGGCCCTCCGGGCTGAAGCTTTCTTT.

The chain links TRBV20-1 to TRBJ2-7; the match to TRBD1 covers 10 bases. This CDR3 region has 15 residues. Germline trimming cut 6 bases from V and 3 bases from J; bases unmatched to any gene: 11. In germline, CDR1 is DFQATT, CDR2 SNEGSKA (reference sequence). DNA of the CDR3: TGCAGTGCCCCGGGACAGGGGACCGTTTTCTACGAGCAGTACTTC. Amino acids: CSAPGQGTVFYEQYF.

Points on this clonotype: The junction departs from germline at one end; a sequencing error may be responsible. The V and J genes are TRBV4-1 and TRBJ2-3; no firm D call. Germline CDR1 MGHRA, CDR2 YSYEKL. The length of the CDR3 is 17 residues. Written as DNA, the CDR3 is TGCGCCAGCAGCCAATGGTCGGCAGAGACGACCACAGATACGCGGTATTTT. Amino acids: CASSQWSAETTTDTRYF.